The clone carrying this T cell receptor (beta chain) has ten or more counts. Antigen specificity is unknown. The template used for profiling TCR beta VDJ and CDR3 was genomic DNA. TCRdb passed the reads through MiXCR, listing each CDR3 protein once. The data hold more than 250,000 distinct CDR3 sequences, with 55% to 60% observed a single time. The data are from a study of CD8+CD57+ T cells in acquired aplastic anemia. In the study overall: Across the sorted CD4+ and CD8+ cells, DNA amounts averaged 3.2 ug.

V gave up 3 bases and J gave up 5 bases, with 13 bases separating them. Per germline, CDR1 MNHEY and CDR2 SMNVEV (reference sequence). CDR3 length: 14 residues. Study outcomes and limitations: Controls and patients did not differ significantly in CD8+ Simpson's diversity. Patients shared some 29 CD8+ CDR3 sequences with controls.

The chain combines TRBV27 with TRBJ2-5; D call uncertain. The sequencing input was sorted CD4+, CD8+, or CD8+CD57+ T cells (not recorded which) from PBMCs. This TCR was sampled from a human donor with severe aplastic anemia or a healthy control (not recorded which). In nucleotides, the CDR3 is TGTGCCAGCAGTTTTAGGCAGCATCGGGAGACCCAGTACTTC. It yields the protein CASSFRQHRETQYF.